The 9 T cell receptor beta chains below come from one sample, sequenced in a study of T cells in narcolepsy. Clones were read by immunoSEQ multiplex PCR, and TCRdb kept only the in-frame ones, dropping some. Here the sample spans 30,000 or so clones, 65% to 85% being singletons. Input material: memory (CD45RA-) CD4+ T cells from blood. These TCRs come from a human donor in good health.

This clone was counted once. V is TRBV6-1 and J is TRBJ2-7; 11 bases are shared with TRBD1. V gave up 5 bases and J gave up 5 bases; unmatched junction bases: 8. The CDR3 covers 15 residues. Germline CDR1 and CDR2: MNHNS and SASEGT. The CDR3: CASSPRTGGLDEQYF. In DNA, the CDR3 is TGTGCCAGCAGTCCGAGGACAGGGGGCCTGGACGAGCAGTACTTC.

CDR3 loop: CASSSGEQWEYTIYF. As DNA, the CDR3 is TGTGCCAGCAGTTCTGGGGAACAGTGGGAATACACCATATATTTT. The chain is built from TRBV2 and TRBJ1-3; D remains ambiguous. The CDR3 covers 15 residues. Germline values: CDR1 SNHLY, CDR2 FYNNEI. V was shortened by 5 bases and J by 8 bases, with 19 bases between the two germline ends.

The gene calls are TRBV6-5 and TRBJ2-4; weak D call: TRBD2 (6 bases). The CDR3 has 16 residues. CDR1 is MNHEY and CDR2 is SVGAGI in the germline V gene. V was clipped by 3 bases and J by 3 bases, with 15 bases between them. CDR3 in DNA: TGTGCCAGCAGTTATCTTATCTGGGAGGTCAAAAACATTCAGTACTTC. It translates to CASSYLIWEVKNIQYF.

Only one count was recorded for this clone. One end of the junction varies from germline; a read error may be responsible. Different DNA sequences within this sample yield the same CDR3. This rearrangement joins TRBV7-2 to TRBJ2-1; 16 bases align to TRBD2. Germline values: CDR1 SGHTA, CDR2 FQGNSA. The CDR3 runs 17 residues. The CDR3 sequence is CARAGLAGGPSYNEQFF. In DNA form, the CDR3 reads TGTGCCAGAGCGGGACTAGCGGGAGGGCCCTCCTACAATGAACAGTTCTTC.

The genes are TRBV27 and TRBJ1-5, with D unresolved. The CDR3 consists of 12 residues. CDR1 is MNHEY, CDR2 SMNVEV, per germline (reference sequence). V was shortened by 2 bases and J by 3 bases, with 2 bases between the two germline ends. Here the CDR3 reads CASSLNNQPQHF. The CDR3 coding sequence is TGTGCCAGCAGTTTAAACAATCAGCCCCAGCATTTT.

The chain joins TRBV12-5 to TRBJ1-4; D uncertain. Germline CDR1 is LGHNT and CDR2 is FRNRAP. Trimming removed 7 bases at V and 0 bases at J, with 12 bases between. The CDR3 runs to 15 residues. This chain's CDR3 is CASATKEATNEKLFF. The CDR3 nucleotides are TGTGCTAGTGCCACGAAGGAAGCAACTAATGAAAAACTGTTTTTT. The full variable domain, completed using reference TRBV12-5 and TRBJ1-4, is DARVTQTPRHKVTEMGQEVTMRCQPILGHNTVFWYRQTMMQGLELLAYFRNRAPLDDSGMPKDRFSAEMPDATLATLKIQPSEPRDSAVYFCASATKEATNEKLFFGSGTQLSVL.

This chain uses TRBV19 with TRBJ2-5, with D possibly being TRBD1 or TRBD2 (5 bases each). The CDR3 contains 15 residues. V was cut by 1 base and J by 3 bases, with 12 bases left in between. The germline CDR1 and CDR2 sequences are LNHDA and SQIVND (reference sequence). The CDR3 nucleotides read TGTGCCAGTAGTATAGGCTTGGGGGTGGAAGAGACCCAGTACTTC. Translated, it gives CASSIGLGVEETQYF. Based on the CDR3 plus reference TRBV19 and TRBJ2-5, the full variable domain is DGGITQSPKYLFRKEGQNVTLSCEQNLNHDAMYWYRQDPGQGLRLIYYSQIVNDFQKGDIAEGYSVSREKKESFPLTVTSAQKNPTAFYLCASSIGLGVEETQYFGPGTRLLVL.

This clone was counted only a few times. CDR3 nucleotides: TGTGCCAGCAGTTCCCGAAGGGAGGGGTATGGCTACACCTTC. Translating it yields CASSSRREGYGYTF. The chain is built from TRBV2 and TRBJ1-2; maybe TRBD1 (5 bases). CDR1 and CDR2 from the germline V gene are SNHLY and FYNNEI. V was clipped by 5 bases and J by 5 bases, with 15 bases between them. This CDR3 has 14 residues.

The CDR3 DNA reads as TGTGCCAGCAGCTTAGGGTGGAGCTCCTACAATGAGCAGTTCTTC. The encoded protein is CASSLGWSSYNEQFF. This chain joins TRBV5-6 and TRBJ2-1; D gene uncertain. Deletions cut 2 bases from V and 0 bases from J, with 9 bases between. The V gene's germline CDR1 is SGHDT and CDR2 YYEEEE. The CDR3 runs to 15 residues.